This TCR beta chain derives from a study of neurological immune-mediated disorders. CDR3 length: 13 residues. Healthy control participants comprised blood bank volunteers in Maryland, USA. One entry per CDR3 protein, called by TCRdb with MiXCR from the 5' RACE reads. The sample shows just under 45,000 distinct CDR3 sequences, roughly an eighth of them seen only once. Input material: PBMCs. This TCR was sampled from a female donor in good health. The chain joins TRBV12-3 or TRBV12-4 to TRBJ2-7, with D possibly TRBD2 on 6 matching bases. Written as DNA, the CDR3 is TGTGTCAACAGAAATAGCGGATCCTACGAGCAGTACTTC. The encoded protein is CVNRNSGSYEQYF.